A selection of T cell receptor beta chains follows, all from one sample in a study of Ad26.COV2.S vaccination and SARS-CoV-2 variants. Assay: immunoSEQ multiplex PCR; the TCRdb copy retains only in-frame clones and omits some. Of about 440,000 clones detected, about nine tenths appear once; the ten largest clones hold under 4.5%. This specimen consisted of peripheral blood, obtained in a trial of Ad26.COV2.S vaccine versus placebo. These TCRs come from a person aged 18-60 years who received the Ad26.COV2.S COVID-19 vaccine or a placebo. CDR3s include the opening cysteine and the closing phenylalanine or tryptophan. The D gene is left open where the match is weak. The size of a clone is reported for some rows only, either as once, few or many, or as a class for expanded clones.

V	D	size	J	DNA	CDR3
TRBV18	NA	NA	TRBJ1-3	TGTGCCAGCTCCCCGATAGTGACCCGCTCTGGAAACACCATATATTTT	CASSPIVTRSGNTIYF
TRBV6-6	TRBD1	NA	TRBJ2-5	TGTGCCAGCAGTACGACGGGACAGGGGGCAGAGACCCAGTACTTC	CASSTTGQGAETQYF
TRBV9	NA	NA	TRBJ1-1	TGTGCCAGCAGCGCCGGAGCGGGGGGAGACACTGAAGCTTTCTTT	CASSAGAGGDTEAFF
TRBV6-1	NA	NA	TRBJ1-6	TGTGCCAGCAGTGAAGCTTTAGGACGGGAGAATTCACCCCTCCACTTT	CASSEALGRENSPLHF
TRBV5-4	TRBD1	NA	TRBJ1-3	TGTGCCAGCAGCTTGGGGGGGACAGCTCAAAACACCATATATTTT	CASSLGGTAQNTIYF
TRBV25-1	NA	NA	TRBJ2-5	TGTGCCAGCAGTGAAGTCCCCCGTTGTGGAGAGACCCAGTACTTC	CASSEVPRCGETQYF
TRBV3-1/TRBV3-2	NA	few	TRBJ1-4	TGTGCCAGCAGCCAAGATCGGGCGGCGGGTGAAAAACTGTTTTTT	CASSQDRAAGEKLFF
TRBV28	TRBD2	NA	TRBJ2-7	TGTGCCAGTACCCAGCTTCTGGACCTGGGACTAGCGGGAGTGGAGCAGTACTTC	CASTQLLDLGLAGVEQYF
TRBV30	NA	NA	TRBJ2-6	TGTGCTGGGACTCTGGGGGCCAACGTCCTGACTTTC	CAGTLGANVLTF
TRBV27	TRBD1	NA	TRBJ2-7	TGTGCCAGCAGTTTGGACAGGGGCTACGAGCAGTACTTC	CASSLDRGYEQYF
TRBV18	TRBD2	NA	TRBJ2-7	TGTGCCAGCTCATCCCGGGAGGGGGAGCAGTACTTC	CASSSREGEQYF
TRBV27	NA	NA	TRBJ2-2	TGTGCCAGCAGTTCCGGGTCCTTAACCGGGGAGCTGTTTTTT	CASSSGSLTGELFF
TRBV28	TRBD1	NA	TRBJ1-3	TGTGCCAGCAGTTTTAGGGAGGGACAGGGAGGAAACACCATATATTTT	CASSFREGQGGNTIYF
TRBV5-6	NA	NA	TRBJ2-2	TGTGCCAGCAGCCCGGTGGGGGAGTTCGCGAACACCGGGGAGCTGTTTTTT	CASSPVGEFANTGELFF
TRBV28	NA	once	TRBJ2-7	TGTGCCACCTCTGACAACGAGCAGTACTTC	CATSDNEQYF
TRBV6-6	NA	NA	TRBJ2-1	TGTGCCAGCACATATCGTGGCGGGTACAATGAGCAGTTCTTC	CASTYRGGYNEQFF
TRBV29-1	NA	once	TRBJ2-5	TGCAGCGCGGGGCAAGAGACCCAGTACTTC	CSAGQETQYF
TRBV7-2	NA	NA	TRBJ2-7	TGTGCCAGCAGCTTAGAGTCGCGACGGCACTACGAGCAGTACTTC	CASSLESRRHYEQYF
TRBV3-1/TRBV3-2	TRBD1	once	TRBJ2-1	TGTGCCAGCAGCCTCCCCGGGACAGGGGGCAATGAGCAGTTCTTC	CASSLPGTGGNEQFF
TRBV10-3	TRBD1	once	TRBJ2-5	TGTGCCATCAAGGCTCAGGGGGCCCAAGAGACCCAGTACTTC	CAIKAQGAQETQYF
TRBV7-3	NA	NA	TRBJ2-1	TGTGCCAGCAGCTTACTGGGGACTCCCTACAATGAGCAGTTCTTC	CASSLLGTPYNEQFF
TRBV9	TRBD2	few	TRBJ2-7	TGTGCCAGCAGTTCTCGGGGGCTAGCGGGAGGCGAGCAGTACTTC	CASSSRGLAGGEQYF
TRBV7-8	TRBD2	NA	TRBJ2-2	TGTGCCAGCAGCTTACAGGGACTAGCGGGAGGAGGCACCGGGGAGCTGTTTTTT	CASSLQGLAGGGTGELFF
TRBV28	NA	NA	TRBJ2-4	TGTGCCAGCAGCCCTACCCGGGGGGCGATCACCAAAAACATTCAGTACTTC	CASSPTRGAITKNIQYF
TRBV5-6	NA	NA	TRBJ2-7	TGTGCCAGCAGCGGCAAGACAGGTTCCTACGAGCAGTACTTC	CASSGKTGSYEQYF
TRBV15	NA	NA	TRBJ2-3	TGTGCCACCAGCAGAGATCGAGGGGATACGCAGTATTTT	CATSRDRGDTQYF
TRBV11-2	NA	NA	TRBJ2-7	TGTGCCAGCAGCTTACGTTACGAGCAGTACTTC	CASSLRYEQYF
TRBV27	NA	NA	TRBJ2-3	TGTGCCCCCAGGCAGGAGCATAGCACAGATACGCAGTATTTT	CAPRQEHSTDTQYF
TRBV18	NA	NA	TRBJ2-3	TGTGCCAGCTCACGGGGTCCTACTGGCCCAGATACGCAGTATTTT	CASSRGPTGPDTQYF
TRBV14	NA	NA	TRBJ1-4	TGTGCCAGCAGCCAACGTAAGGGGAGGAGTGAAAAACTGTTTTTT	CASSQRKGRSEKLFF
TRBV15	NA	once	TRBJ2-1	TGTGCCACCAGCAGTCCCGGGACTCTGGGTTTCGATGAGCAGTTCTTC	CATSSPGTLGFDEQFF
TRBV19	TRBD1	NA	TRBJ1-1	TGTGCCAGTAGTTTTGGGACAGCCTCTAACACTGAAGCTTTCTTT	CASSFGTASNTEAFF
TRBV6-5	NA	NA	TRBJ1-5	TGTGCCAGCGTGCTTGGAAATCAGCCCCAGCATTTT	CASVLGNQPQHF
TRBV7-9	TRBD1	NA	TRBJ2-5	TGTGCCAGCAGTCAAAGTACAGGGGTCGCTAAGCTCACAGAGACCCAGTACTTC	CASSQSTGVAKLTETQYF
TRBV18	TRBD1	NA	TRBJ2-7	TGTGCCAGCTCACCGTGGACAGGTTCCTACGAGCAGTACTTC	CASSPWTGSYEQYF
TRBV6-6	NA	NA	TRBJ2-7	TGTGCCAGCAGTTCTCTTCCCAAGCGGGAGCAGTACTTC	CASSSLPKREQYF
TRBV7-6	TRBD2	NA	TRBJ2-1	TGTGCCAGCAGCTTAGCGTTAGCGGGGGCCTACTACAATGAGCAGTTCTTC	CASSLALAGAYYNEQFF
TRBV6-2/TRBV6-3	NA	NA	TRBJ2-7	TGTGCCAGCAGTTACTGGGCTGGCTACGAGCAGTACTTC	CASSYWAGYEQYF
TRBV5-5	NA	NA	TRBJ1-5	TGTGCCAGCAGCTCTTCGGGGCAGCCGAGCCAGCCCCAGCATTTT	CASSSSGQPSQPQHF
TRBV28	NA	NA	TRBJ2-1	TGTGCCAGCAGTTTATGGAATGACAACCGGAGGTACAATGAGCAGTTCTTC	CASSLWNDNRRYNEQFF
TRBV28	NA	NA	TRBJ2-4	TGTGCCAGCAGTTTAGGCGGTGGCGGAGACATTCAGTACTTC	CASSLGGGGDIQYF